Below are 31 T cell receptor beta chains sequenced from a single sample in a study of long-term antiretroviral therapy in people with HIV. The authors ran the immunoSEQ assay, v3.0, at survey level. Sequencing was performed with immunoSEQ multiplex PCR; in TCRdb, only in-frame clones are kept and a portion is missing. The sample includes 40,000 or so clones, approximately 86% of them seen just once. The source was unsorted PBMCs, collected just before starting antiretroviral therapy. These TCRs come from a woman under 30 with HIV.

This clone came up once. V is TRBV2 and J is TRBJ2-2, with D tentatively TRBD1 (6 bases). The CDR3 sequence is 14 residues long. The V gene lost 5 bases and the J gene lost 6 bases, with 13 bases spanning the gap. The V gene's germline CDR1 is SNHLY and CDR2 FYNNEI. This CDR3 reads CASSKVQGPGELFF. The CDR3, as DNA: TGTGCCAGCAGTAAAGTACAGGGCCCCGGGGAGCTGTTTTTT.

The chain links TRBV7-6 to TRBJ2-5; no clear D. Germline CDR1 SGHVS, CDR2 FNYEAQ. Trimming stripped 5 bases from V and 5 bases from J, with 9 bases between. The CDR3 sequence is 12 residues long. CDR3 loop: CASSPQGETQYF. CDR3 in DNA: TGTGCCAGCAGCCCTCAAGGGGAGACCCAGTACTTC.

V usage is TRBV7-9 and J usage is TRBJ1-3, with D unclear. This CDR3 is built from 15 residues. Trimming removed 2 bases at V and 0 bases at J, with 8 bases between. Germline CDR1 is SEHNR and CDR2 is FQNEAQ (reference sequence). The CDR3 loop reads CASSLMASSGNTIYF. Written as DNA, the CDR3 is TGTGCCAGCAGCTTAATGGCTAGCTCTGGAAACACCATATATTTT.

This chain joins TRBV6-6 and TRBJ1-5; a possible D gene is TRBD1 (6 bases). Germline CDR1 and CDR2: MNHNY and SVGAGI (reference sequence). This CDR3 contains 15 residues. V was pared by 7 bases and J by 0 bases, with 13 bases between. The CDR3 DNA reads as TGTGCCAGCAAGGAGGGGGGAATTAGCAATCAGCCCCAGCATTTT. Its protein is CASKEGGISNQPQHF.

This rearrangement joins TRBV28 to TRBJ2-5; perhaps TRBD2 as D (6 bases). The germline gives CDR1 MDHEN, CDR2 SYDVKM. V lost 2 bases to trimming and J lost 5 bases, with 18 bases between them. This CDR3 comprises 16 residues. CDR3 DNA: TGTGCCAGCAGTTTACTTGCGGGGCCCCTCGGGGAGACCCAGTACTTC. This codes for CASSLLAGPLGETQYF.

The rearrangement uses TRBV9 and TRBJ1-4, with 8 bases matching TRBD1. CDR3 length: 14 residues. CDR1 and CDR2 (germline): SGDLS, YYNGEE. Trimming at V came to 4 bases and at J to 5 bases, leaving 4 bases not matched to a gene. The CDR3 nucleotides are TGTGCCAGCAGCTTCCGACAGGGGAATGAAAAACTGTTTTTT. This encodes CASSFRQGNEKLFF.

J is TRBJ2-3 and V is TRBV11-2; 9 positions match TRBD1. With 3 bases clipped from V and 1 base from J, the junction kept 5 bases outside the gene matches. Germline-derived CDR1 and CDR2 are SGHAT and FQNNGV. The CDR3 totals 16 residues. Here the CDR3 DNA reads TGTGCCAGCAGCTTCCGGGACAGGGTAGGCACAGATACGCAGTATTTT. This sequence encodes CASSFRDRVGTDTQYF. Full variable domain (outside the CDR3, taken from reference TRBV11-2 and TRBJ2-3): EAGVAQSPRYKIIEKRQSVAFWCNPISGHATLYWYQQILGQGPKLLIQFQNNGVVDDSQLPKDRFSAERLKGVDSTLKIQPAKLEDSAVYLCASSFRDRVGTDTQYFGPGTRLTVL.

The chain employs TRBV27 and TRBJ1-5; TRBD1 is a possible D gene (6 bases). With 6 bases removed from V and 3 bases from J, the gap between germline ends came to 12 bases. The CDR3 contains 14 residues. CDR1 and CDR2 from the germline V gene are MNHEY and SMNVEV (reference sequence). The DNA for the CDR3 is TGTGCCAGCAGCCAAACAGGGTACAATCAGCCCCAGCATTTT. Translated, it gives CASSQTGYNQPQHF.

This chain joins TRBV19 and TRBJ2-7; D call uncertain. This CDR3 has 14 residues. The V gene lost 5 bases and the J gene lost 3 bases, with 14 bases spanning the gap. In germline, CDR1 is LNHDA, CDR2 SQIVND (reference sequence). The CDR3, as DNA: TGTGCCAGTAGTGCCCAAGACGGTAACTACGAGCAGTACTTC. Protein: CASSAQDGNYEQYF.

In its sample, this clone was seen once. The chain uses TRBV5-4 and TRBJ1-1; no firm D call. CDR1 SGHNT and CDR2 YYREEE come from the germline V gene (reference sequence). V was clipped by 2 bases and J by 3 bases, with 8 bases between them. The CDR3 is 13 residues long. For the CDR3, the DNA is TGTGCCAGCAGCTTATCCAGCTACACTGAAGCTTTCTTT. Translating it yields CASSLSSYTEAFF.

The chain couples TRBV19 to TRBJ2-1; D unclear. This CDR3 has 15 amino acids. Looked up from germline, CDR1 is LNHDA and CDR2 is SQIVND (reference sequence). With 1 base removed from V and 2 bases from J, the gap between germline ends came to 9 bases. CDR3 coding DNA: TGTGCCAGTAGTATAGGAGGTGGTCCCTACAATGAGCAGTTCTTC. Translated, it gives CASSIGGGPYNEQFF.

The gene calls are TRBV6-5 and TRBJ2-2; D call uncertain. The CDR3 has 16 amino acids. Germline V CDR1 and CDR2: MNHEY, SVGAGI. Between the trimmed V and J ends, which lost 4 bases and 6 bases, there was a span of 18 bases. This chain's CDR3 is CASSSPHAGPSGELFF. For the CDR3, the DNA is TGTGCCAGCAGTTCCCCTCACGCTGGGCCTTCCGGGGAGCTGTTTTTT.

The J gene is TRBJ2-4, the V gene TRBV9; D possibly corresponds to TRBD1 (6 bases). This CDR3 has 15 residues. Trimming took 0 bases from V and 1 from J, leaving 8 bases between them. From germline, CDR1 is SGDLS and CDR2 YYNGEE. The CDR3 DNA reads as TGTGCCAGCAGCGTAGGGCAGGGGGCCAAAAACATTCAGTACTTC. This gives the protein CASSVGQGAKNIQYF.

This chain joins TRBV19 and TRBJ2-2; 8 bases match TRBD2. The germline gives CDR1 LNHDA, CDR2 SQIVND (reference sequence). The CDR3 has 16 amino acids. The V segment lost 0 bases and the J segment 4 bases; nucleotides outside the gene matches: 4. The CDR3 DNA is TGTGCCAGTAGTATAGAGCGGGAGGCCACCACCGGGGAGCTGTTTTTT. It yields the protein CASSIEREATTGELFF.

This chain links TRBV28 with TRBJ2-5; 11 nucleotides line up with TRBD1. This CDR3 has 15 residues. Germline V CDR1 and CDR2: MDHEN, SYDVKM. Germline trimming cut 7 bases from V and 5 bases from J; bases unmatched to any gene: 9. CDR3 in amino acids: CASTPGDRGRETQYF. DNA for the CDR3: TGTGCCAGCACCCCGGGGGACAGGGGGAGGGAGACCCAGTACTTC. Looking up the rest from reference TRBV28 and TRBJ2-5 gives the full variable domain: DVKVTQSSRYLVKRTGEKVFLECVQDMDHENMFWYRQDPGLGLRLIYFSYDVKMKEKGDIPEGYSVSREKKERFSLILESASTNQTSMYLCASTPGDRGRETQYFGPGTRLLVL.

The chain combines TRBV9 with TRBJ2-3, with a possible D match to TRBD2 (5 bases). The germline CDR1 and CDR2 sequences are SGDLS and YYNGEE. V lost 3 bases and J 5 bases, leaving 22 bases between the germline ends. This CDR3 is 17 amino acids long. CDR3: CASSEEVGSRLGDTQYF. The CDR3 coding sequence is TGTGCCAGCAGCGAGGAGGTGGGGTCGAGGTTGGGAGATACGCAGTATTTT.

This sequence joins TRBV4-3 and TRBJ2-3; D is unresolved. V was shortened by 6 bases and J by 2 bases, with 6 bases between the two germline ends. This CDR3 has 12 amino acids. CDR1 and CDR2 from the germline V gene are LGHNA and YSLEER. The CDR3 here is CASRGDTDTQYF. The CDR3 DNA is TGCGCCAGCAGGGGTGACACAGATACGCAGTATTTT.

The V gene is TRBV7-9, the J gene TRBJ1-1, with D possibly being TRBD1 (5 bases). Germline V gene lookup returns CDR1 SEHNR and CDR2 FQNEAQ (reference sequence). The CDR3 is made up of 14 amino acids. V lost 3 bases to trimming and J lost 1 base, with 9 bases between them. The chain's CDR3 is CASSFRGTNTEAFF. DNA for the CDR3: TGTGCCAGCAGCTTCCGGGGGACGAACACTGAAGCTTTCTTT.

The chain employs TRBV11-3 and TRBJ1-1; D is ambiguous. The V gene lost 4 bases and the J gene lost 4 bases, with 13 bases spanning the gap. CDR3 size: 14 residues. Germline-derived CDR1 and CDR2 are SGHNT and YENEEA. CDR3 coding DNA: TGTGCCAGCAGCTCCGGAGGAGTGGGCACTGAAGCTTTCTTT. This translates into CASSSGGVGTEAFF.

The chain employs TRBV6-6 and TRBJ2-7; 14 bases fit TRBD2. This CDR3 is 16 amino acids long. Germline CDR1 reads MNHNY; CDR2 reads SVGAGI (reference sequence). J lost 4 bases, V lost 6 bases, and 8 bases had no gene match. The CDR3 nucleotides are TGTGCCAGCAGCGCCGGGACTAGCGGGAGCTATTACGAGCAGTACTTC. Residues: CASSAGTSGSYYEQYF.

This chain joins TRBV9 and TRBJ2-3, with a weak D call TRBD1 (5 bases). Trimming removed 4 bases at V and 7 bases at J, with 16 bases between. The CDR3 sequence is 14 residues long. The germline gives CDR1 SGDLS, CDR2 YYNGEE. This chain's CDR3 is CASSPQLGVNTQYF. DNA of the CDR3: TGTGCCAGCAGCCCTCAGTTAGGGGTGAATACGCAGTATTTT.

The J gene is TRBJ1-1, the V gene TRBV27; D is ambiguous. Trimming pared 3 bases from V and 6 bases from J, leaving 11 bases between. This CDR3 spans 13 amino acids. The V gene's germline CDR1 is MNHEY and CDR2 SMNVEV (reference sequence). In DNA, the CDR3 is TGTGCCAGCAGTTTCCGGGCCAGCGCTGAAGCTTTCTTT. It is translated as CASSFRASAEAFF.

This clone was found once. The CDR3 sequence is CASSLSPTGNQPQHF. In DNA form, the CDR3 reads TGTGCCAGCAGCTTATCCCCGACGGGCAATCAGCCCCAGCATTTT. This chain connects TRBV7-8 to TRBJ1-5; D is uncertain. Trimming took off 2 bases at V and 2 bases at J, with 10 bases between the two ends. Germline values: CDR1 SGHVS, CDR2 FQNEAQ. There are 15 residues in the CDR3.

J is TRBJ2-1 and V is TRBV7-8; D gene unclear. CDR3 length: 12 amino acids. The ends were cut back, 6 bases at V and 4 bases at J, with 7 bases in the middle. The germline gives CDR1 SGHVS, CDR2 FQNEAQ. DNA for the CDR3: TGTGCCAGCAGGCCCCAGTACAATGAGCAGTTCTTC. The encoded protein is CASRPQYNEQFF.

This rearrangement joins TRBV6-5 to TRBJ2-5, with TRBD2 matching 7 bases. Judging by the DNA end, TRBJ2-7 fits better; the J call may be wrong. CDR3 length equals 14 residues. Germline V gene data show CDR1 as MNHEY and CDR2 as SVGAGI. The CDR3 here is CASNSRGRVDEQYF. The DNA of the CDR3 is TGTGCCAGCAACTCTCGAGGGAGGGTAGACGAGCAGTACTTC.

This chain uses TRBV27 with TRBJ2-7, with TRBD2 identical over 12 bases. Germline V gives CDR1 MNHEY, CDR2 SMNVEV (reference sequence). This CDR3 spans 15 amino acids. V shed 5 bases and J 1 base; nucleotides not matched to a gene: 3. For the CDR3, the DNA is TGTGCCAGCAGTGCTAGCGGGAGGGGGTCCTACGAGCAGTACTTC. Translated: CASSASGRGSYEQYF.

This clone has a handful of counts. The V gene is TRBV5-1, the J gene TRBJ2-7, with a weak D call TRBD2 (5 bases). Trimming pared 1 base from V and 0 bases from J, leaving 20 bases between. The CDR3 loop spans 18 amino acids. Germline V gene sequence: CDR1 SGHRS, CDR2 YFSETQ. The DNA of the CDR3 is TGCGCCAGCAGCTTGTTAAGCCGGGTGTACGGGATCTCCTACGAGCAGTACTTC. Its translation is CASSLLSRVYGISYEQYF.

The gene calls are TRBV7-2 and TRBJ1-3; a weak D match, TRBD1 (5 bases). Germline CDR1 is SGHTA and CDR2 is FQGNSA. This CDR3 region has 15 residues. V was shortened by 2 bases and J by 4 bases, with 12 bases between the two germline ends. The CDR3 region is CASSLRGPRGNTIYF. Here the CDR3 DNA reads TGTGCCAGCAGCTTAAGGGGTCCGAGGGGAAACACCATATATTTT.

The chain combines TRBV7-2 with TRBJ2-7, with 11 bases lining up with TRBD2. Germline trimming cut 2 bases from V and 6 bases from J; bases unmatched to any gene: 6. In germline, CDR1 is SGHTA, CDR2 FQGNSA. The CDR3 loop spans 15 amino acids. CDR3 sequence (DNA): TGTGCCAGCAGCTTAATAGCGGGAGGGGTCGGCGAGCAGTACTTC. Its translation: CASSLIAGGVGEQYF. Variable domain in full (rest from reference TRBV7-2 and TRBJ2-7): GAGVSQSPSNKVTEKGKDVELRCDPISGHTALYWYRQSLGQGLEFLIYFQGNSAPDKSGLPSDRFSAERTGGSVSTLTIQRTQQEDSAVYLCASSLIAGGVGEQYFGPGTRLTVT.

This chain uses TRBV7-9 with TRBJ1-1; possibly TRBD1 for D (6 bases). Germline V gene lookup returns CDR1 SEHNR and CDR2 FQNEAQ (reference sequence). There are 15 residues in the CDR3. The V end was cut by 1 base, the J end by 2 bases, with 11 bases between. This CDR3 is CASSLGSGDNTEAFF. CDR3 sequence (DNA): TGTGCCAGCAGCTTAGGGTCAGGGGATAACACTGAAGCTTTCTTT.

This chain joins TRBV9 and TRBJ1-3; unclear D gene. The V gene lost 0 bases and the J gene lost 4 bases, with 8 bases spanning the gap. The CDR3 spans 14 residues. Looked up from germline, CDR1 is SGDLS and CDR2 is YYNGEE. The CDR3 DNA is TGTGCCAGCAGCGTAGGAGACGGAGGAAACACCATATATTTT. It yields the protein CASSVGDGGNTIYF.